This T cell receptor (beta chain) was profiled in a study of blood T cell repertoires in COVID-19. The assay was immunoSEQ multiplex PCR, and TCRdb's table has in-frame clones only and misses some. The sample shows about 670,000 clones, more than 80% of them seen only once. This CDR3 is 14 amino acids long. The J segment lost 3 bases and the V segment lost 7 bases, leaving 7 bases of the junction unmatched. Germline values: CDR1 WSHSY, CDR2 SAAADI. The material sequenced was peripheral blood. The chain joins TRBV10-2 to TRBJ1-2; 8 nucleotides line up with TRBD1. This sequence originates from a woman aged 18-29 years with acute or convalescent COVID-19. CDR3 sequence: CASTKDRAYYGYTF. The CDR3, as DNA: TGCGCCAGCACTAAGGACAGGGCTTACTATGGCTACACCTTC.